Shown below are 25 T cell receptor beta chains from a single sample sequenced in a study of cytomegalovirus exposure and HLA in healthy donors. A multiplex PCR was run with 60 Vbeta primers and 13 Jbeta primers. Libraries were prepared by immunoSEQ multiplex PCR; TCRdb keeps only in-frame clonotypes and omits some of them. This table holds hundreds of thousands of clones, 85% to 90% found once. The specimen was PBMCs. These receptors were obtained from a woman aged 18 to 35 in good health and CMV-seronegative.

This rearrangement joins TRBV6-5 to TRBJ1-1, with 7 nucleotides matching TRBD1. Per germline, CDR1 MNHEY and CDR2 SVGAGI. The CDR3 contains 14 residues. J lost 1 base, V lost 4 bases, and 3 bases had no gene match. The chain's CDR3 is CASSWRQGNTEAFF. The CDR3 DNA reads TGTGCCAGCAGTTGGAGACAGGGGAACACTGAAGCTTTCTTT.

This chain uses TRBV7-2 with TRBJ1-3; TRBD1 might be the D (6 bases). V lost 2 bases to trimming and J lost 4 bases, with 12 bases between them. Germline V gives CDR1 SGHTA, CDR2 FQGNSA. CDR3 size: 15 residues. The CDR3 DNA is TGTGCCAGCAGCTTACTGGCAGGGGCAGGAAACACCATATATTTT. Protein product: CASSLLAGAGNTIYF.

This clone has a single count. The chain uses TRBV7-9 and TRBJ2-1; the match to TRBD2 covers 11 bases. Trimming at V came to 2 bases and at J to 2 bases, leaving 11 bases not matched to a gene. Germline V CDR1 and CDR2: SEHNR, FQNEAQ (reference sequence). The CDR3 spans 19 residues. The CDR3 DNA reads TGTGCCAGCAGCTTACATATGCTAGCGGGGGGCCTTACCTACAATGAGCAGTTCTTC. Protein sequence: CASSLHMLAGGLTYNEQFF.

The chain has TRBV29-1 and TRBJ1-1; a possible D gene is TRBD1 (6 bases). Germline CDR1 is SQVTM and CDR2 is ANQGSEA. The CDR3 runs 15 residues. The V end lost 0 bases, the J end lost 4 bases, and 15 bases lay between the germline ends. CDR3 DNA: TGCAGCGTTGAAGATCGTGGGGGCTCCTCCACTGAAGCTTTCTTT. This codes for CSVEDRGGSSTEAFF. The full variable domain, rest sourced from reference TRBV29-1 and TRBJ1-1, is SAVISQKPSRDICQRGTSLTIQCQVDSQVTMMFWYRQQPGQSLTLIATANQGSEATYESGFVIDKFPISRPNLTFSTLTVSNMSPEDSSIYLCSVEDRGGSSTEAFFGQGTRLTVV.

The rearrangement joins TRBV10-2 to TRBJ2-2; D call uncertain. The germline V gene encodes CDR1 WSHSY and CDR2 SAAADI. Trimming took off 2 bases at V and 0 bases at J, with 10 bases between the two ends. The CDR3 runs to 16 residues. This CDR3 is CASSETVAANTGELFF. Here the CDR3 DNA reads TGCGCCAGCAGTGAGACAGTGGCAGCGAACACCGGGGAGCTGTTTTTT.

The rearrangement links TRBV29-1 to TRBJ2-7, with D possibly being TRBD2 (5 bases). Germline V CDR1 and CDR2: SQVTM, ANQGSEA. Deletions cut 4 bases from V and 0 bases from J, with 13 bases between. The CDR3 is 14 amino acids. As DNA, the CDR3 is TGCAGCGTTGGACGGGGTGGAAGCTCCTACGAGCAGTACTTC. This encodes CSVGRGGSSYEQYF.

The DNA for the CDR3 is TGTGCCAGCAGTGACTGGATCGGGGGCACCGGGGAGCTGTTTTTT. It translates to CASSDWIGGTGELFF. The chain uses TRBV6-4 and TRBJ2-2, with TRBD2 as a possible D gene (6 bases). The ends were cut back, 1 base at V and 4 bases at J, with 10 bases in the middle. Germline CDR1 MRHNA, CDR2 SNTAGT. This CDR3 contains 15 residues.

As regards this clone: This sample also contains other DNA sequences that code for the same CDR3. This chain uses TRBV7-9 with TRBJ1-1; 10 bases agree with TRBD1. Looked up from germline, CDR1 is SEHNR and CDR2 is FQNEAQ (reference sequence). This CDR3 is 16 amino acids long. The trim removed 5 bases at V and 8 bases at J, leaving 14 bases unmatched. CDR3 sequence reads: CASSSSGTGDAAEAFF. The DNA of the CDR3 is TGTGCCAGCAGCAGCTCCGGGACAGGGGATGCGGCCGAAGCTTTCTTT.

The chain is built from TRBV9 and TRBJ2-2, with 8 bases matching TRBD1. The V segment lost 2 bases and the J segment 6 bases; nucleotides outside the gene matches: 9. The CDR3 sequence is 16 residues long. CDR1 and CDR2 from the germline V gene are SGDLS and YYNGEE. The CDR3 DNA follows: TGTGCCAGCAGCGTGAGACAGGGGCGAAGTTCCGGGGAGCTGTTTTTT. This sequence encodes CASSVRQGRSSGELFF.

This clone has only one observation. CDR3: CASSSFLATSYNEQFF. In nucleotides, the CDR3 is TGTGCCAGCAGCTCCTTCCTAGCGACCTCCTACAATGAGCAGTTCTTC. The gene calls are TRBV2 and TRBJ2-1; tentative D call: TRBD2 (6 bases). CDR3 length: 16 amino acids. Looked up from germline, CDR1 is SNHLY and CDR2 is FYNNEI. V was cut by 6 bases and J by 0 bases, with 15 bases left in between.

V and J are TRBV4-3 and TRBJ2-7; D perhaps matches TRBD2 (5 bases). CDR1 and CDR2 from the germline V gene are LGHNA and YSLEER. This CDR3 has 13 residues. With 0 bases removed from V and 6 bases from J, the gap between germline ends came to 9 bases. The CDR3 spells CASSQDWESEQYF. The CDR3 nucleotides read TGCGCCAGCAGCCAAGATTGGGAGAGCGAGCAGTACTTC.

The chain joins TRBV5-1 to TRBJ1-1, with TRBD1 identical over 9 bases. Unmatched junction bases numbered 4, after V lost 3 bases and J lost 7 bases. This CDR3 is built from 13 residues. CDR1 is SGHRS and CDR2 is YFSETQ in the germline V gene. The CDR3 region is CASSSPGQGEAFF. CDR3 DNA: TGCGCCAGCAGCTCACCGGGACAGGGTGAAGCTTTCTTT.

A few counts support this clone. The chain links TRBV7-2 to TRBJ2-4; D might be TRBD2 (5 bases). The length of the CDR3 is 16 residues. The V end was cut by 3 bases, the J end by 0 bases, with 12 bases between. In germline, CDR1 is SGHTA, CDR2 FQGNSA. The CDR3 bases are TGTGCCAGCAGCTTTGAAGCGGTCCTAGCCAAAAACATTCAGTACTTC. Translating gives CASSFEAVLAKNIQYF.

The gene calls are TRBV6-5 and TRBJ1-1; D possibly corresponds to TRBD1 (5 bases). CDR1 is MNHEY, CDR2 SVGAGI, per germline. The CDR3 consists of 14 residues. V lost 2 bases and J 5 bases, leaving 12 bases between the germline ends. The CDR3 protein is CASSYGGERTEAFF. The CDR3, as DNA: TGTGCCAGCAGTTACGGGGGGGAGCGGACTGAAGCTTTCTTT.

The chain carries TRBV29-1 and TRBJ1-2, with D hard to call. The ends were cut back, 7 bases at V and 4 bases at J, with 13 bases in the middle. Per germline, CDR1 SQVTM and CDR2 ANQGSEA. CDR3 size: 12 residues. The CDR3 spells CSGGSDSYGYTF. CDR3 coding DNA: TGCAGCGGAGGTTCGGACTCCTATGGCTACACCTTC.

The chain carries TRBV11-2 and TRBJ2-3, with D unresolved. The CDR3 runs 13 residues. Germline-derived CDR1 and CDR2 are SGHAT and FQNNGV. V was shortened by 5 bases and J by 2 bases, with 8 bases between the two germline ends. The CDR3 DNA is TGTGCCAGCAGCCCTAGTCCCACAGATACGCAGTATTTT. The encoded protein is CASSPSPTDTQYF.

The chain has TRBV6-1 and TRBJ1-2, with D maybe TRBD1 (6 bases). Between the trimmed V and J ends, which lost 2 bases and 7 bases, there was a span of 11 bases. This CDR3 has 13 residues. CDR1 and CDR2 (germline): MNHNS, SASEGT. CDR3 sequence reads: CASSERGKSGYTF. As DNA, the CDR3 is TGTGCCAGCAGTGAAAGGGGGAAGTCTGGCTACACCTTC.

The V and J genes are TRBV7-2 and TRBJ1-2, with D possibly being TRBD1 (5 bases). Germline lookup yields CDR1 SGHTA and CDR2 FQGNSA. The length of the CDR3 is 16 residues. Trimming stripped 0 bases from V and 7 bases from J, with 18 bases between. CDR3 nucleotides: TGTGCCAGCAGCTTAGCGCTAAATCGGGGGGACTCTGGCTACACCTTC. It codes for CASSLALNRGDSGYTF. The full variable domain, rest sourced from reference TRBV7-2 and TRBJ1-2, is GAGVSQSPSNKVTEKGKDVELRCDPISGHTALYWYRQSLGQGLEFLIYFQGNSAPDKSGLPSDRFSAERTGGSVSTLTIQRTQQEDSAVYLCASSLALNRGDSGYTFGSGTRLTVV.

Concerning this clone itself: The identical CDR3 is also encoded by other nucleotide sequences in the sample. V and J are TRBV6-5 and TRBJ2-3; D not certain. The CDR3 is made up of 11 amino acids. The V gene lost 7 bases and the J gene lost 2 bases, with 4 bases spanning the gap. Germline V gene data show CDR1 as MNHEY and CDR2 as SVGAGI. The CDR3 loop reads CASTNTDTQYF. The CDR3 nucleotides read TGTGCCAGCACCAACACAGATACGCAGTATTTT.

Worth noting for this clone: At the DNA level, this CDR3 is encoded by other sequences in the same sample as well. The chain uses TRBV11-2 and TRBJ2-5, with 7 bases fitting TRBD2. The CDR3 is 15 residues long. Looked up from germline, CDR1 is SGHAT and CDR2 is FQNNGV. The V segment lost 1 base and the J segment 2 bases; nucleotides outside the gene matches: 4. In nucleotides, the CDR3 is TGTGCCAGCAGCTTAGTGGGCGGGGGACAAGAGACCCAGTACTTC. Translated, it gives CASSLVGGGQETQYF.

V is TRBV19 and J is TRBJ2-7; D is uncertain. Between the trimmed V and J ends, which lost 5 bases and 7 bases, there was a span of 9 bases. This CDR3 has 11 residues. The germline V gene encodes CDR1 LNHDA and CDR2 SQIVND (reference sequence). The CDR3 region has the DNA TGTGCCAGTAGTCTGGGCACGGAGCAGTACTTC. This sequence encodes CASSLGTEQYF.

The CDR3 DNA follows: TGTGCCAGCAGCTTAGCGGGACAGCAAGAGACCCAGTACTTC. Its translation is CASSLAGQQETQYF. The chain employs TRBV7-9 and TRBJ2-5, with 7 bases that match TRBD1. The CDR3 has 14 amino acids. V lost 0 bases, J lost 2 bases, and 0 bases stayed unmatched. The germline gives CDR1 SEHNR, CDR2 FQNEAQ (reference sequence).

V and J are TRBV2 and TRBJ2-1; 7 bases map to TRBD1. This CDR3 is built from 15 residues. V shed 4 bases and J 8 bases; nucleotides not matched to a gene: 11. Germline V gives CDR1 SNHLY, CDR2 FYNNEI. The CDR3 loop is CASSASWDSLDEQFF. In DNA form, the CDR3 reads TGTGCCAGCAGTGCTTCGTGGGACAGCCTTGATGAGCAGTTCTTC.

The chain links TRBV19 to TRBJ2-5, with 11 bases matching TRBD1. CDR1 LNHDA and CDR2 SQIVND come from the germline V gene (reference sequence). The CDR3 contains 16 residues. The ends lost 5 bases at V and 11 bases at J; junction bases unmatched: 16. CDR3 amino acids: CASSLAPGQGAREQYF. DNA of the CDR3: TGTGCCAGTAGTCTCGCCCCTGGACAGGGGGCACGAGAGCAGTACTTC.

CDR3: CAWLKRDKEVNSPLHF. DNA for the CDR3: TGTGCCTGGTTGAAACGGGACAAGGAAGTAAATTCACCCCTCCACTTT. The rearrangement uses TRBV30 and TRBJ1-6; D may be TRBD1 (6 bases). CDR1 GTSNPN and CDR2 SVGIG come from the germline V gene (reference sequence). With 5 bases removed from V and 7 bases from J, the gap between germline ends came to 21 bases. The length of the CDR3 is 16 residues. Using reference TRBV30 and TRBJ1-6 for the parts outside the CDR3, the full variable domain is SQTIHQWPATLVQPVGSPLSLECTVEGTSNPNLYWYRQAAGRGLQLLFYSVGIGQISSEVPQNLSASRPQDRQFILSSKKLLLSDSGFYLCAWLKRDKEVNSPLHFGNGTRLTVT.